Detailed here is one TCR beta chain. Its antigen is not yet known. No base-level quality is on record; no much larger clone is a single base apart. This sample was taken from a study of blood T cells in healthy people across ages (dated by TCRdb to the mid-2010s). Regarding the complete study: Template switching captured roughly one uniquely barcoded TCR beta cDNA molecule per two T cells in model experiments. To track age-related changes in TCR beta repertoire diversity, the study relied on deep sequencing normalized with unique cDNA molecular identifiers. Donors were grouped into four age groups: young (average 16 years), middle-aged (over 35), aged (about 60) and long-lived (82). To avoid experimental bias, donors of different ages were distributed randomly across sequencing lanes. The study analyzed two additional independent replicas of 1 million unique cDNA reads from the same blood draw for two donors, one aged 18 to 30 and one aged 80 or older. The paper as a whole reports these results and caveats: Estimates of total diversity from one million sequenced T cells were regarded as lower bounds and underestimates. As age increased, observed TCR beta diversity per million T cells dropped in a roughly linear way, and a significant reduction was already evident by age around 41. Compared with the aged group, more naive CD4+ T cells, fewer expanded clones and increased TCR diversity were shown by the long-lived group, suggesting age selection. The percentage of naive T cells measured by flow cytometry correlated strongly with observed TCR beta diversity. Conclusive comparison of naive and antigen-experienced compartments was prevented by the profiling of bulk unsorted PBMCs. Because the CMV infection status of the donors was unknown, age-related changes in expanded clonotypes may potentially have been confounded.

Donors were approximately 42 systemically healthy Caucasian individuals from Russia aged 6 to 90 years. Around 10 milliliters of peripheral blood were collected from each donor into EDTA-treated Vacutainer tubes. PBMCs were isolated by Ficoll-Paque density-gradient centrifugation, with at least 6.5 million obtained per sample. Trizol reagent was used to extract total RNA from PBMCs, with at least 5.5 micrograms per sample. Naive CD45RAhigh/CD27high T cell percentages were measured by flow cytometry on a PBMC aliquot from every donor. The library was made by 5' RACE. This sample was sequenced with an Illumina HiSeq 2500. A second PCR of roughly 7 to 11 cycles was performed with a sample-barcoded 5' primer and a J-beta primer mix. Each TCR beta cDNA molecule received a unique molecular identifier from a template-switch 5' adaptor carrying 12 random nucleotides. Each sample yielded at least 3 million CDR3-containing paired-end reads. First-strand cDNA was synthesized from all RNA with the Mint cDNA synthesis kit, primed by a TRBC-specific oligonucleotide. All cDNA was treated with uracil-DNA glycosylase and then went through a first 18-cycle PCR with the universal primers M1SS and BC2_uni_R. The authors processed their data as follows. Each sample was normalized by randomly selecting 1 million high-quality reads, each carrying a distinct molecular identifier. Instead of being binned into consensus sequences, reads with shared molecular identifiers were discarded. MiTCR, with a Q25 quality threshold and the strictest error-elimination algorithm, was used for CDR3 identification, clonotype clustering and error correction. A nonparametric unseen species model using Euler transformation provided a lower-bound estimate of total TCR beta diversity. The public sequencing data were trimmed at Q25 with fastp and processed into clonotypes with MiXCR by TCRdb, which kept only in-frame beta chains. Under each unique CDR3 protein, matching rows form one entry showing the most common genes and DNA. TCRdb, rather than the study authors, made the V and J calls. For this sample there are about 1.6 million distinct CDR3 sequences; 34% appear just once. Of the sample, roughly 12% falls within the top ten clones.

The CDR3 has 17 amino acids, counting the end cysteine and phenylalanine. Just the 51-base CDR3 DNA is kept, in frame starting at base 1. CDR1 MNHEY and CDR2 SVGAGI were looked up in the germline V gene. V is pared back by 0 bases and J by 0 bases, with 14 bases lying between the germline termini. Sequencing was done on a sample of blood. Rearrangement joined TRBV6-5 to TRBJ1-1; TRBD1 is possibly the D segment (5 matching bases). This receptor was obtained from a woman in her thirties in good health. The nucleotide sequence is given as TGTGCCAGCAGTTACTCGAGTTCGGGGCCCATGAACACTGAAGCTTTCTTT. This sequence encodes CASSYSSSGPMNTEAFF.